These 8 T cell receptor beta chains were all obtained from the same sample, sequenced in a study of T cell changes during pregnancy in multiple sclerosis. Clones were read by immunoSEQ multiplex PCR, and TCRdb kept only the in-frame ones, dropping some. Of about 100,000 clones listed, roughly nine tenths are singletons. Here the sequenced sample was peripheral blood, taken in the second trimester of pregnancy. All receptors come from a female donor with multiple sclerosis, enrolled in a pregnancy study.

The genes are TRBV6-5 and TRBJ1-1; 7 nucleotides line up with TRBD1. CDR1 is MNHEY, CDR2 SVGAGI, per germline. The CDR3 is 14 amino acids. The V gene end was trimmed by 7 bases and the J gene end by 10 bases; junction bases not matched to a gene: 15. This CDR3 is CASTQSEYRGSAFF. The CDR3 region has the DNA TGTGCCAGCACCCAGAGCGAATACAGGGGATCAGCTTTCTTT.

J is TRBJ1-1 and V is TRBV5-1, with 7 nucleotides matching TRBD1. Germline V gene sequence: CDR1 SGHRS, CDR2 YFSETQ. CDR3 length: 14 residues. The V segment lost 7 bases and the J segment 5 bases; nucleotides outside the gene matches: 11. Here the CDR3 DNA reads TGCGCCAGCGCCACGAGGGGGCAGGGGACTGAAGCTTTCTTT. It is translated as CASATRGQGTEAFF. Full variable domain (rest looked up from reference TRBV5-1 and TRBJ1-1): KAGVTQTPRYLIKTRGQQVTLSCSPISGHRSVSWYQQTPGQGLQFLFEYFSETQRNKGNFPGRFSGRQFSNSRSEMNVSTLELGDSALYLCASATRGQGTEAFFGQGTRLTVV.

The genes are TRBV7-3 and TRBJ2-3; D may be TRBD2 (6 bases). Germline V lookup: CDR1 SGHTA, CDR2 FQGTGA. Trimming took off 2 bases at V and 1 base at J, with 10 bases between the two ends. The CDR3 runs to 15 residues. The CDR3 here is CASSLLGGGTDTQYF. CDR3 DNA: TGTGCCAGCAGCTTATTAGGCGGGGGCACAGATACGCAGTATTTT.

The chain uses TRBV29-1 and TRBJ1-2, with TRBD1 as a possible D gene (6 bases). The germline V gene has CDR1 SQVTM and CDR2 ANQGSEA. The CDR3 sequence is 15 residues long. V shed 2 bases and J shed 4 bases, with 17 bases lying between them. This chain's CDR3 is CSVERDRSTFYGYTF. DNA of the CDR3: TGCAGCGTTGAACGCGACAGGTCCACCTTCTATGGCTACACCTTC.

This clone turned up a few times. The chain is built from TRBV16 and TRBJ1-1, with D possibly being TRBD1 (5 bases). Germline CDR1 is KGHSY and CDR2 is FQNENV. The germline V and J ends were trimmed by 0 bases and 4 bases, with 9 bases remaining between them. The CDR3 loop spans 14 amino acids. Here the CDR3 reads CASSQSTGITEAFF. CDR3 bases: TGTGCCAGCAGCCAATCCACAGGTATCACTGAAGCTTTCTTT.

This sequence joins TRBV7-9 and TRBJ1-2; TRBD1 is a possible D gene (5 bases). Germline V gives CDR1 SEHNR, CDR2 FQNEAQ (reference sequence). The CDR3 sequence is 14 residues long. V was shortened by 2 bases and J by 2 bases, with 9 bases between the two germline ends. The CDR3 reads CASSLKRDNYGYTF. In DNA, the CDR3 is TGTGCCAGCAGCTTAAAGCGGGACAACTATGGCTACACCTTC. Looking up the rest from reference TRBV7-9 and TRBJ1-2 gives the full variable domain: DTGVSQNPRHKITKRGQNVTFRCDPISEHNRLYWYRQTLGQGPEFLTYFQNEAQLEKSRLLSDRFSAERPKGSFSTLEIQRTEQGDSAMYLCASSLKRDNYGYTFGSGTRLTVV.

This sequence joins TRBV5-4 and TRBJ2-5; D is ambiguous. Per germline, CDR1 SGHNT and CDR2 YYREEE (reference sequence). The ends were cut back, 4 bases at V and 13 bases at J, with 17 bases in the middle. The length of the CDR3 is 12 residues. The CDR3 protein is CASSLPESPRYF. The CDR3 nucleotides are TGTGCCAGCAGCCTACCGGAGAGTCCCCGGTACTTC.

The genes are TRBV6-4 and TRBJ2-6, with a possible D match to TRBD2 (6 bases). Trimming took 0 bases from V and 3 from J, leaving 15 bases between them. The germline CDR1 and CDR2 sequences are MRHNA and SNTAGT. The CDR3 has 18 residues. CDR3 residues: CASSDSRQGLGGANVLTF. DNA of the CDR3: TGTGCCAGCAGTGACTCGAGGCAGGGACTGGGTGGGGCCAACGTCCTGACTTTC.